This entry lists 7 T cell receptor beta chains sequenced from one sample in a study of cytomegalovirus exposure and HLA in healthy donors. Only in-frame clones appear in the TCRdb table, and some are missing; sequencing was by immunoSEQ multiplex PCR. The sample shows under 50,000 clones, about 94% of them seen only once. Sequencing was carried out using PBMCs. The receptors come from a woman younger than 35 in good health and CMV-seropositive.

Here the CDR3 reads CASSPRQLRAGPNYGYTF. CDR3 coding DNA: TGTGCCAGCTCACCACGCCAACTCCGGGCAGGGCCCAACTATGGCTACACCTTC. This chain links TRBV18 with TRBJ1-2; possibly TRBD1 for D (5 bases). The CDR3 length is 18 residues. Germline CDR1 reads KGHSH; CDR2 reads LQKENI. Trimming stripped 1 base from V and 2 bases from J, with 20 bases between.

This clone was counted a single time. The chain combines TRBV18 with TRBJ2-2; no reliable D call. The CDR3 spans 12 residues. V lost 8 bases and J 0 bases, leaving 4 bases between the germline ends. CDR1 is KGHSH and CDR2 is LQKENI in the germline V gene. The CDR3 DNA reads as TGTGCCAGCGCTACGAACACCGGGGAGCTGTTTTTT. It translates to CASATNTGELFF.

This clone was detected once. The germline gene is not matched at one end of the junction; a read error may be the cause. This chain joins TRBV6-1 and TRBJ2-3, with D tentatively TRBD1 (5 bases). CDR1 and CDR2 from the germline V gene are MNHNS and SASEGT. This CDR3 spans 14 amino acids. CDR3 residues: CARSEPGNTDTQYF. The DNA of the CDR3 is TGTGCCCGCAGTGAACCAGGGAACACAGATACGCAGTATTTT.

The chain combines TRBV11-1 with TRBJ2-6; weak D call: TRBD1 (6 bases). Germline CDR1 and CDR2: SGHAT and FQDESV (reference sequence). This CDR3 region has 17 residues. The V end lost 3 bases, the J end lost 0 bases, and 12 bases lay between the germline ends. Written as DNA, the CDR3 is TGTGCCAGCAGCTTTTCGGGACAAAGCTCTGGGGCCAACGTCCTGACTTTC. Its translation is CASSFSGQSSGANVLTF.

For the CDR3, the DNA is TGTGCCAGCAGCTTAGCAGGGGCCCAGCAGTTCTTC. Translating gives CASSLAGAQQFF. V usage is TRBV7-9 and J usage is TRBJ2-1, with TRBD1 as a possible D gene (5 bases). V dropped 0 bases and J dropped 11 bases, with 8 bases sitting between them. Germline V gene sequence: CDR1 SEHNR, CDR2 FQNEAQ (reference sequence). The CDR3 runs 12 residues.

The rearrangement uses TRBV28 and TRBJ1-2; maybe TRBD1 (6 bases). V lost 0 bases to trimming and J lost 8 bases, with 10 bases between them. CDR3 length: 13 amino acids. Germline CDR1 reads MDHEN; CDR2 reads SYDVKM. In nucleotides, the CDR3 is TGTGCCAGCAGTTTATGGTCAGGGGTAGGCTACACCTTC. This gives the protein CASSLWSGVGYTF.

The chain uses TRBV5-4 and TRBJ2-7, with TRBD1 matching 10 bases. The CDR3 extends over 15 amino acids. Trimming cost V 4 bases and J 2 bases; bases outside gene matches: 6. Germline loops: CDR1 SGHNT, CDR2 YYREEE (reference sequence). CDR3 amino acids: CASSPPGQGTYEQYF. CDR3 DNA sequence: TGTGCCAGCAGCCCACCGGGACAGGGGACCTACGAGCAGTACTTC.